Listed here are 15 T cell receptor beta chains from one sample, sequenced in a study of blood T cell repertoires in COVID-19. Clones were read by immunoSEQ multiplex PCR, and TCRdb kept only the in-frame ones, dropping some. The sample shows a few hundred thousand clones, roughly 87% of them seen only once. The sequencing sample was made of peripheral blood. These receptors all stem from a young man with active or convalescent COVID-19.

The chain is built from TRBV20-1 and TRBJ1-5; possible D gene TRBD1, 5 bases. The V end lost 3 bases, the J end lost 9 bases, and 15 bases lay between the germline ends. The V gene's germline CDR1 is DFQATT and CDR2 SNEGSKA (reference sequence). The CDR3 has 13 amino acids. The CDR3 bases are TGCAGTGCTAGTTGGGGGGTTTTTCGGCCCCAGCATTTT. It is translated as CSASWGVFRPQHF.

Comment on this clone: A junction boundary mismatches the germline segment, possibly from a read error. This chain connects TRBV6-5 to TRBJ1-2; D is undetermined. Germline CDR1 reads MNHEY; CDR2 reads SVGAGI. This CDR3 spans 12 amino acids. CDR3 residues: CTSGRGGYGYTF. DNA for the CDR3: TGTACCAGCGGTCGAGGCGGCTATGGCTACACCTTC.

J is TRBJ2-1 and V is TRBV6-5; 7 positions match TRBD1. V gave up 0 bases and J gave up 6 bases; unmatched junction bases: 2. CDR1 and CDR2 from the germline V gene are MNHEY and SVGAGI. The CDR3 length is 14 residues. The CDR3 DNA reads as TGTGCCAGCAGTTACTCCGGGACAGTCAATGAGCAGTTCTTC. It codes for CASSYSGTVNEQFF.

This clone was seen once. V is TRBV12-5 and J is TRBJ2-5, with TRBD2 as a possible D gene (5 bases). V lost 6 bases to trimming and J lost 1 base, with 15 bases between them. Per the germline V gene, CDR1 is LGHNT and CDR2 is FRNRAP. The CDR3 covers 15 residues. CDR3 sequence: CASGRAEALQETQYF. DNA of the CDR3: TGTGCTAGTGGCCGGGCGGAGGCTCTCCAAGAGACCCAGTACTTC.

The chain has TRBV4-3 and TRBJ2-1; 7 positions agree with TRBD1. Germline assignment: CDR1 LGHNA and CDR2 YSLEER. This CDR3 spans 14 amino acids. Losses at the gene ends were 1 base for V and 7 bases for J; bases not matched to a gene: 4. DNA of the CDR3: TGCGCCAGCAGCCAAGGACCCAGGGGGAATGAGCAGTTCTTC. Translating it yields CASSQGPRGNEQFF.

The CDR3 nucleotides read TGTGCCAGCAGCGTAGAATCGGGTGGACTAGCGGGACGCGAGTTCTTC. This encodes CASSVESGGLAGREFF. The chain has TRBV9 and TRBJ2-1; TRBD2 matches 12 bases. The V and J ends lost 0 bases and 14 bases, in that order; junction bases with no gene match: 12. Germline loops: CDR1 SGDLS, CDR2 YYNGEE. CDR3 length: 16 amino acids.

The chain recombines TRBV13 with TRBJ1-4; weak D call: TRBD1 (5 bases). Trimming took 0 bases from V and 8 from J, leaving 10 bases between them. The V gene's germline CDR1 is PRHDT and CDR2 FYEKMQ (reference sequence). The CDR3 totals 14 residues. The CDR3 loop is CASSLGREPEKLFF. For the CDR3, the DNA is TGTGCCAGCAGCTTAGGCAGGGAACCCGAAAAACTGTTTTTT.

This clone occurred a few times. The chain recombines TRBV15 with TRBJ1-4; 7 bases agree with TRBD1. CDR3 length: 15 amino acids. With V trimmed by 0 bases and J by 13 bases, 11 bases remained unmatched. Germline CDR1 reads LNHNV; CDR2 reads YYDKDF (reference sequence). In nucleotides, the CDR3 is TGTGCCACCAGCAGAGACCCCGGACAGGTTGATGGACTGTTTTTT. Translation: CATSRDPGQVDGLFF.

V gene TRBV5-1 combines with J gene TRBJ1-1, with a weak D call TRBD1 (6 bases). The CDR3 has 15 residues. Germline V gives CDR1 SGHRS, CDR2 YFSETQ. The ends were cut back, 0 bases at V and 6 bases at J, with 15 bases in the middle. In DNA, the CDR3 is TGCGCCAGCAGCTTGGCTGCAGGGGTGGAGGCTGAAGCTTTCTTT. The encoded protein is CASSLAAGVEAEAFF.

V and J are TRBV7-2 and TRBJ2-1; D is possibly TRBD2 (6 bases). Trimming stripped 2 bases from V and 5 bases from J, with 16 bases between. Germline CDR1 reads SGHTA; CDR2 reads FQGNSA. This CDR3 has 16 residues. CDR3 DNA sequence: TGTGCCAGCAGCTTACCCATGAATGGCGGGGACAATGAGCAGTTCTTC. This translates into CASSLPMNGGDNEQFF.

V usage is TRBV19 and J usage is TRBJ1-5; D not certain. V was pared by 2 bases and J by 3 bases, with 8 bases between. In germline, CDR1 is LNHDA, CDR2 SQIVND (reference sequence). The CDR3 totals 14 residues. The CDR3 sequence: CASSIMRHNQPQHF. The CDR3 DNA follows: TGTGCCAGTAGTATAATGAGACACAATCAGCCCCAGCATTTT.

In this sample, this clone turned up once. Here the CDR3 DNA reads TGTGCCAGCAGGGGGGACAGGGTTTATTCACCCCTCCACTTT. This codes for CASRGDRVYSPLHF. The chain employs TRBV2 and TRBJ1-6, with 9 bases that match TRBD1. Germline V gene data show CDR1 as SNHLY and CDR2 as FYNNEI. V dropped 6 bases and J dropped 8; count of bases not matched to a gene: 5. There are 14 residues in the CDR3.

This sequence joins TRBV4-2 and TRBJ2-1; 9 bases map to TRBD1. The CDR3 runs 15 residues. CDR1 is LGHNA, CDR2 YNFKEQ, per germline. V shed 4 bases and J 9 bases; nucleotides not matched to a gene: 10. In DNA form, the CDR3 reads TGTGCCAGCAGCCCGGGGACAGGGCCGTCAGGTGAGCAGTTCTTC. Translated: CASSPGTGPSGEQFF.

V usage is TRBV10-3 and J usage is TRBJ2-3; no clear D gene. The length of the CDR3 is 16 residues. Germline V gene sequence: CDR1 ENHRY, CDR2 SYGVKD. The V end was cut by 3 bases, the J end by 6 bases, with 19 bases between. The CDR3: CAISESVAVVSDTQYF. The DNA of the CDR3 is TGTGCCATCAGTGAATCGGTCGCGGTAGTCTCCGATACGCAGTATTTT.

This chain uses TRBV2 with TRBJ2-3, with D unclear. V was clipped by 8 bases and J by 3 bases, with 15 bases between them. Germline V gene sequence: CDR1 SNHLY, CDR2 FYNNEI. This CDR3 comprises 14 residues. The CDR3 sequence is CASGYRPKTDTQYF. The CDR3 DNA reads TGTGCCAGCGGTTACAGACCAAAAACAGATACGCAGTATTTT.